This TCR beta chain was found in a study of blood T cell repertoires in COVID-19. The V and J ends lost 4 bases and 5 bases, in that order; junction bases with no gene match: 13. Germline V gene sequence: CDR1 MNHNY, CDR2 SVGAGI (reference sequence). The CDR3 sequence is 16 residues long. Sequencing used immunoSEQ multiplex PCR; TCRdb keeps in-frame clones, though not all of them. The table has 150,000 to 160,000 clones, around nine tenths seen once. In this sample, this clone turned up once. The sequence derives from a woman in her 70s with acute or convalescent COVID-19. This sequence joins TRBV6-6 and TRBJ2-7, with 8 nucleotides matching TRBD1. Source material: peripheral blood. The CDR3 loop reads CASSSLARGLSHEQYF. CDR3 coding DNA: TGTGCCAGCAGTTCTCTCGCCAGGGGGCTAAGTCACGAGCAGTACTTC.